The 32 T cell receptor beta chains reported below all come from one sample, sequenced in a study of shared clonotypes between healthy human individuals. Generated by immunoSEQ multiplex PCR, the TCRdb table keeps only in-frame clones and is missing some. There are roughly 2,300,000 clones in the sample; just under 95% occur only once, and approximately 0.41% lies in the top ten. The sample taken for sequencing was naive CD4+ T cells from PBMCs. This sample's subset: CD45RA+ positively selected. The receptors here all came from a man aged 18 to 30 in good health. Some clones in this sample may be carry-over from other donors' samples.

The chain joins TRBV28 to TRBJ2-5; the match to TRBD2 covers 8 bases. The CDR3 totals 14 residues. Germline V lookup: CDR1 MDHEN, CDR2 SYDVKM. The V segment lost 6 bases and the J segment 7 bases; nucleotides outside the gene matches: 10. The CDR3 coding sequence is TGTGCCAGCAGGAGAGCGGGAGTAAGTGGGACCCAGTACTTC. It codes for CASRRAGVSGTQYF.

The gene calls are TRBV4-2 and TRBJ2-1, with a possible D match to TRBD2 (6 bases). Trimming cost V 0 bases and J 4 bases, with 13 bases left between them. There are 16 residues in the CDR3. CDR1 is LGHNA and CDR2 is YNFKEQ in the germline V gene. This CDR3 reads CASSQDRLAYYNEQFF. In DNA, the CDR3 is TGTGCCAGCAGCCAAGATCGCCTAGCGTATTACAATGAGCAGTTCTTC.

The J gene is TRBJ2-1, the V gene TRBV5-1, with a possible D match to TRBD2 (8 bases). Trimming took off 4 bases at V and 6 bases at J, with 20 bases between the two ends. Looked up from germline, CDR1 is SGHRS and CDR2 is YFSETQ. The CDR3 extends over 16 amino acids. The CDR3 DNA reads TGCGCCAGCAGCCCTAGACAGGGACTAGGTATCAATGAGCAGTTCTTC. It specifies CASSPRQGLGINEQFF.

J is TRBJ1-4 and V is TRBV14; D is undetermined. CDR1 is SGHDN and CDR2 is FVKESK in the germline V gene. CDR3 length: 14 amino acids. V was shortened by 0 bases and J by 7 bases, with 9 bases between the two germline ends. The CDR3 bases are TGTGCCAGCAGCCAAGATCTCCGGTCTGAAAAACTGTTTTTT. Translated: CASSQDLRSEKLFF.

This chain connects TRBV15 to TRBJ1-4; 12 bases fit TRBD1. The germline V gene has CDR1 LNHNV and CDR2 YYDKDF (reference sequence). The V segment lost 1 base and the J segment 7 bases; nucleotides outside the gene matches: 1. The CDR3 is 15 residues long. CDR3 DNA: TGTGCCACCAGCAGAGGGGACAGGGGGCTTGAAAAACTGTTTTTT. The encoded protein is CATSRGDRGLEKLFF.

The table lists this clone with a count of one. This chain uses TRBV7-2 with TRBJ1-5, with D perhaps matching TRBD1 (6 bases). Germline loops: CDR1 SGHTA, CDR2 FQGNSA. V was trimmed by 4 bases and J by 7 bases, leaving 17 bases between them. This CDR3 is built from 15 residues. Here the CDR3 DNA reads TGTGCCAGCAGCTCCCGACAGGAACGGACCCAGCCCCAGCATTTT. This gives the protein CASSSRQERTQPQHF.

This clone was found once. CDR3 amino acids: CASSLAFSGPYEQYF. The CDR3 nucleotides read TGTGCCAGCAGCTTAGCCTTTAGCGGACCCTACGAGCAGTACTTC. The genes are TRBV7-6 and TRBJ2-7; a weak D match, TRBD2 (6 bases). V lost 0 bases to trimming and J lost 2 bases, with 11 bases between them. Per germline, CDR1 SGHVS and CDR2 FNYEAQ. The CDR3 is 15 residues long.

The J gene is TRBJ2-1, the V gene TRBV9; 8 nucleotides align to TRBD2. Germline V gives CDR1 SGDLS, CDR2 YYNGEE. This CDR3 spans 15 amino acids. V lost 0 bases to trimming and J lost 9 bases; unmatched junction nucleotides: 8. This chain's CDR3 is CASSVGAGVIGEQFF. CDR3 coding DNA: TGTGCCAGCAGCGTAGGAGCGGGAGTAATCGGTGAGCAGTTCTTC.

The chain joins TRBV28 to TRBJ2-7; TRBD2 agrees at 14 bases. There are 15 residues in the CDR3. After removal of 4 bases from V and 9 bases from J, the junction contained 8 bases not matched to a gene. Germline-derived CDR1 and CDR2 are MDHEN and SYDVKM. CDR3: CASSSTGTSGRWQYF. The CDR3 DNA follows: TGTGCCAGCAGTTCCACCGGGACTAGCGGGAGATGGCAGTACTTC. Looking up the rest from reference TRBV28 and TRBJ2-7 gives the full variable domain: DVKVTQSSRYLVKRTGEKVFLECVQDMDHENMFWYRQDPGLGLRLIYFSYDVKMKEKGDIPEGYSVSREKKERFSLILESASTNQTSMYLCASSSTGTSGRWQYFGPGTRLTVT.

This clone was detected only once. The chain joins TRBV5-5 to TRBJ2-1, with D uncertain. Germline CDR1 and CDR2: SGHKS and YYEKEE (reference sequence). This CDR3 spans 14 amino acids. V lost 0 bases and J 0 bases, leaving 4 bases between the germline ends. CDR3 in amino acids: CASSLESSYNEQFF. In DNA form, the CDR3 reads TGTGCCAGCAGCTTGGAGTCCTCCTACAATGAGCAGTTCTTC. Drawing the rest from reference TRBV5-5 and TRBJ2-1, the complete variable domain is DAGVTQSPTHLIKTRGQQVTLRCSPISGHKSVSWYQQVLGQGPQFIFQYYEKEERGRGNFPDRFSARQFPNYSSELNVNALLLGDSALYLCASSLESSYNEQFFGPGTRLTVL.

The chain recombines TRBV5-1 with TRBJ2-7; 9 positions agree with TRBD2. The CDR3 covers 15 residues. J was trimmed by 3 bases and V by 4 bases; bases with no gene match: 8. Germline V gene data show CDR1 as SGHRS and CDR2 as YFSETQ. CDR3 sequence (DNA): TGCGCCAGCAGCGGCTCTAGCGGGACCGTCTACGAGCAGTACTTC. It yields the protein CASSGSSGTVYEQYF.

This chain uses TRBV6-1 with TRBJ1-1; D gene ambiguous. Trimming removed 5 bases at V and 2 bases at J, with 15 bases between. The CDR3 loop spans 15 amino acids. Per germline, CDR1 MNHNS and CDR2 SASEGT. This CDR3 is CASSPVVATNTEAFF. CDR3 sequence (DNA): TGTGCCAGCAGTCCGGTTGTAGCTACAAACACTGAAGCTTTCTTT.

J is TRBJ1-4 and V is TRBV5-1; no reliable D call. Germline V lookup: CDR1 SGHRS, CDR2 YFSETQ. The CDR3 is made up of 17 amino acids. The ends were cut back, 4 bases at V and 0 bases at J, with 16 bases in the middle. CDR3 DNA: TGCGCCAGCAGCCTGGAAGGGTCGGCTTCAACTAATGAAAAACTGTTTTTT. Translation gives CASSLEGSASTNEKLFF.

Only one count was recorded for this clone. The CDR3: CASSFPNEQFF. CDR3 DNA: TGTGCCAGCAGTTTTCCCAATGAGCAGTTCTTC. This sequence joins TRBV28 and TRBJ2-1; D is unresolved. Trimming cost V 3 bases and J 6 bases, with 3 bases left between them. The CDR3 has 11 amino acids. The germline CDR1 and CDR2 sequences are MDHEN and SYDVKM. Full variable domain (remainder filled in from reference TRBV28 and TRBJ2-1): DVKVTQSSRYLVKRTGEKVFLECVQDMDHENMFWYRQDPGLGLRLIYFSYDVKMKEKGDIPEGYSVSREKKERFSLILESASTNQTSMYLCASSFPNEQFFGPGTRLTVL.

In the case of this clone: This specimen includes other DNA sequences encoding the same CDR3. The chain couples TRBV7-3 to TRBJ1-2; TRBD1 agrees at 8 bases. CDR3 size: 15 residues. V shed 0 bases and J 2 bases; nucleotides not matched to a gene: 2. The germline gives CDR1 SGHTA, CDR2 FQGTGA. CDR3 in DNA: TGTGCCAGCAGCTTAACCGGGACAGGAAACTATGGCTACACCTTC. This codes for CASSLTGTGNYGYTF.

A note on this clone: Other DNA sequences in this specimen translate into the identical CDR3. This sequence joins TRBV28 and TRBJ1-1; D gene uncertain. Germline V gene data show CDR1 as MDHEN and CDR2 as SYDVKM. The CDR3 is made up of 12 amino acids. V lost 5 bases, J lost 2 bases, and 6 bases lay in between. The CDR3 loop reads CASSEVNTEAFF. For the CDR3, the DNA is TGTGCCAGCAGTGAGGTTAACACTGAAGCTTTCTTT.

The count of this clone is one. The chain has TRBV11-2 and TRBJ2-1, with 8 bases aligning to TRBD1. This CDR3 is 17 amino acids long. The V and J ends lost 5 bases and 8 bases, in that order; junction bases with no gene match: 17. The V gene's germline CDR1 is SGHAT and CDR2 FQNNGV. The CDR3 bases are TGTGCCAGCAGCCCCCGCTCAGGGGGCGGCATCGGGGATGAGCAGTTCTTC. Translated: CASSPRSGGGIGDEQFF. Drawing the rest from reference TRBV11-2 and TRBJ2-1, the complete variable domain is EAGVAQSPRYKIIEKRQSVAFWCNPISGHATLYWYQQILGQGPKLLIQFQNNGVVDDSQLPKDRFSAERLKGVDSTLKIQPAKLEDSAVYLCASSPRSGGGIGDEQFFGPGTRLTVL.

This chain joins TRBV5-6 and TRBJ2-3; 9 bases are shared with TRBD2. This CDR3 region has 16 residues. Germline CDR1 SGHDT, CDR2 YYEEEE. V shed 2 bases and J 6 bases; nucleotides not matched to a gene: 10. The CDR3 coding sequence is TGTGCCAGCAGCTTACCTGAAAGCGGGAGGTCGGATACGCAGTATTTT. It translates to CASSLPESGRSDTQYF.

The DNA of the CDR3 is TGTGCCAGCAGCTCCTTAACAGGGGACTACAATGAGCAGTTCTTC. Its translation is CASSSLTGDYNEQFF. V and J are TRBV5-4 and TRBJ2-1, with 7 positions matching TRBD1. Germline V lookup: CDR1 SGHNT, CDR2 YYREEE (reference sequence). Trimming at V came to 3 bases and at J to 3 bases, leaving 6 bases not matched to a gene. The CDR3 has 15 residues.

The chain employs TRBV7-2 and TRBJ1-2, with 10 nucleotides matching TRBD1. V was pared by 4 bases and J by 3 bases, with 5 bases of the junction left unmatched. CDR1 and CDR2 (germline): SGHTA, FQGNSA. The CDR3 consists of 15 residues. The CDR3 spells CASSSGQGFHYGYTF. For the CDR3, the DNA is TGTGCCAGCAGCTCGGGACAGGGGTTCCACTATGGCTACACCTTC.

This chain connects TRBV27 to TRBJ2-7; 12 nucleotides agree with TRBD2. With V trimmed by 4 bases and J by 1 base, 5 bases remained unmatched. Germline V gene lookup returns CDR1 MNHEY and CDR2 SMNVEV (reference sequence). The CDR3 loop spans 16 amino acids. CDR3 bases: TGTGCCAGCAGTTCGCTAGCGGGAGGGGATTCCTACGAGCAGTACTTC. Residues: CASSSLAGGDSYEQYF.

The chain employs TRBV28 and TRBJ2-2; D might be TRBD2 (6 bases). The CDR3 sequence is 17 residues long. Germline V CDR1 and CDR2: MDHEN, SYDVKM. V dropped 8 bases and J dropped 5 bases, with 24 bases sitting between them. The chain's CDR3 is CASSRPSRGRRTGELFF. CDR3 nucleotide sequence: TGTGCCAGCTCTCGACCTTCGCGGGGAAGGCGGACCGGGGAGCTGTTTTTT.

The rearrangement uses TRBV2 and TRBJ2-1; possible D gene TRBD2, 7 bases. Germline assignment: CDR1 SNHLY and CDR2 FYNNEI. V dropped 8 bases and J dropped 0 bases, with 11 bases sitting between them. The CDR3 has 14 amino acids. CDR3 DNA sequence: TGTGCCAGCGGGGGGGCTAACTCCTACAATGAGCAGTTCTTC. Translating gives CASGGANSYNEQFF.

The chain uses TRBV10-1 and TRBJ2-7; 8 bases match TRBD1. Germline loops: CDR1 WNHNN, CDR2 SYGVQD (reference sequence). This CDR3 contains 15 residues. J lost 0 bases, V lost 6 bases, and 7 bases had no gene match. CDR3 nucleotide sequence: TGCGCCAGCAGACACCGGGACAGGACCTCCTACGAGCAGTACTTC. Translated: CASRHRDRTSYEQYF.

The genes are TRBV5-1 and TRBJ2-1, with D perhaps matching TRBD2 (5 bases). This CDR3 spans 15 amino acids. Deletions cut 3 bases from V and 6 bases from J, with 16 bases between. Germline V gene lookup returns CDR1 SGHRS and CDR2 YFSETQ. The DNA for the CDR3 is TGCGCCAGCAGCTGGGCTAGCTCCGGTATCAATGAGCAGTTCTTC. Translated: CASSWASSGINEQFF.

This chain connects TRBV11-2 to TRBJ2-7, with D hard to call. The V gene's germline CDR1 is SGHAT and CDR2 FQNNGV. The CDR3 is 13 residues long. Trimming removed 5 bases at V and 5 bases at J, with 13 bases between. CDR3 DNA sequence: TGTGCCAGCAGCGGCGTGGGGTTTGACGAGCAGTACTTC. Translated: CASSGVGFDEQYF.

V gene TRBV14 combines with J gene TRBJ2-5; D not certain. CDR1 and CDR2 from the germline V gene are SGHDN and FVKESK. The CDR3 runs to 15 residues. The V and J ends lost 4 bases and 1 base respectively, with 13 bases between them. This CDR3 reads CASSPALGLQETQYF. The CDR3 nucleotides read TGTGCCAGCAGCCCCGCCCTTGGTCTCCAAGAGACCCAGTACTTC.

This clone has only one observation. V gene TRBV30 combines with J gene TRBJ2-2; a possible D gene is TRBD2 (5 bases). The CDR3 is 13 residues long. Germline CDR1 GTSNPN, CDR2 SVGIG (reference sequence). Trimming took 5 bases from V and 6 from J, leaving 13 bases between them. The CDR3 coding sequence is TGTGCCTGGTCCTGGGGAGTCCCCGGGGAGCTGTTTTTT. This translates into CAWSWGVPGELFF.

V gene TRBV30 combines with J gene TRBJ1-1; D is possibly TRBD1 (6 bases). Germline V gene sequence: CDR1 GTSNPN, CDR2 SVGIG (reference sequence). Trimming shortened V by 4 bases and J by 5 bases, and 11 bases separated the two germline ends. The CDR3 is 12 amino acids. This chain's CDR3 is CAWKQGQTEAFF. CDR3 DNA: TGTGCCTGGAAACAGGGTCAAACTGAAGCTTTCTTT.

CDR3 DNA: TGTGCCAGCACCTCTCTTAGAACGTGGAACACTGAAGCTTTCTTT. It codes for CASTSLRTWNTEAFF. This chain connects TRBV28 to TRBJ1-1, with D unresolved. The CDR3 is 15 amino acids. Germline V gives CDR1 MDHEN, CDR2 SYDVKM. Trimming cost V 7 bases and J 1 base, with 16 bases left between them. The whole variable domain, remainder taken from reference TRBV28 and TRBJ1-1, is DVKVTQSSRYLVKRTGEKVFLECVQDMDHENMFWYRQDPGLGLRLIYFSYDVKMKEKGDIPEGYSVSREKKERFSLILESASTNQTSMYLCASTSLRTWNTEAFFGQGTRLTVV.

The chain joins TRBV7-6 to TRBJ2-7; TRBD2 agrees at 8 bases. The CDR3 extends over 15 amino acids. Per the germline V gene, CDR1 is SGHVS and CDR2 is FNYEAQ. The J segment lost 0 bases and the V segment lost 4 bases, leaving 5 bases of the junction unmatched. CDR3 sequence (DNA): TGTGCCAGCAGCTCCCGGAGCGGGGGCTCCTACGAGCAGTACTTC. It yields the protein CASSSRSGGSYEQYF.

The chain links TRBV9 to TRBJ2-7; tentatively, D is TRBD1 or TRBD2 (6 bases each). Germline CDR1 is SGDLS and CDR2 is YYNGEE. V was clipped by 4 bases and J by 3 bases, with 17 bases between them. There are 15 residues in the CDR3. The CDR3 sequence is CASSPPLGGDYEQYF. The CDR3 coding sequence is TGTGCCAGCAGCCCGCCCTTGGGGGGCGACTACGAGCAGTACTTC.